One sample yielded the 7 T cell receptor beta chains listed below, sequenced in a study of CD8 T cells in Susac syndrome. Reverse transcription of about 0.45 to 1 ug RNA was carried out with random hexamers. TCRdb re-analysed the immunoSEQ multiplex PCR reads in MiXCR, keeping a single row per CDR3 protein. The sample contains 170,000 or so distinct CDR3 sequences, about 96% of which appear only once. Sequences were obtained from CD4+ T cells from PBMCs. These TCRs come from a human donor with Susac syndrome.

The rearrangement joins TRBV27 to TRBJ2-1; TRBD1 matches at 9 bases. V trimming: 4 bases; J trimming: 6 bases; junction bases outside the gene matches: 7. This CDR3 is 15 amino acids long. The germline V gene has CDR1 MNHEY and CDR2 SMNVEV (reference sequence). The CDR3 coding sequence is TGTGCCAGCAGTTCCGGGACAGGGAGGCGCAATGAGCAGTTCTTC. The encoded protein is CASSSGTGRRNEQFF.

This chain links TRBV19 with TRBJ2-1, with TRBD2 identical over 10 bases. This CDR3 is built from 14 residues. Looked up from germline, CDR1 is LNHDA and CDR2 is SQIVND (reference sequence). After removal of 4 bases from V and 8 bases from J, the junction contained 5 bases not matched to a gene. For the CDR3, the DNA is TGTGCCAGTAGTACTAAAGCGGGAGGGGATGAGCAGTTCTTC. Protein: CASSTKAGGDEQFF.

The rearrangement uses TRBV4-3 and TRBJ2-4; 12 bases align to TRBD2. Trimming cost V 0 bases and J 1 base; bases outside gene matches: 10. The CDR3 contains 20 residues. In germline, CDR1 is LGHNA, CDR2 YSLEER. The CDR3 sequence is CASSQDVASGRAGAKNIQYF. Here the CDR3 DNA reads TGCGCCAGCAGCCAAGATGTGGCTAGCGGGAGGGCCGGGGCCAAAAACATTCAGTACTTC.

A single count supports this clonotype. CDR3 amino acids: CASSSNRAAYEQYF. The CDR3 nucleotides read TGTGCCAGCAGCTCAAACAGGGCTGCCTACGAGCAGTACTTC. V is TRBV7-2 and J is TRBJ2-7, with D possibly matching TRBD1 (6 bases). Deletions cut 4 bases from V and 2 bases from J, with 12 bases between. Germline lookup yields CDR1 SGHTA and CDR2 FQGNSA. The CDR3 is made up of 14 amino acids.

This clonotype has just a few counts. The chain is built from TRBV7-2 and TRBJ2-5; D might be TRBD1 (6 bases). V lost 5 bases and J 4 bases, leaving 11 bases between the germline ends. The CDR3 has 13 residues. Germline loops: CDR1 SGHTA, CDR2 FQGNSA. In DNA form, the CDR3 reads TGTGCCAGCAGCCCTACAGGGAGAGAGACCCAGTACTTC. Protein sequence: CASSPTGRETQYF. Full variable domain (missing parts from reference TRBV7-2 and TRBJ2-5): GAGVSQSPSNKVTEKGKDVELRCDPISGHTALYWYRQSLGQGLEFLIYFQGNSAPDKSGLPSDRFSAERTGGSVSTLTIQRTQQEDSAVYLCASSPTGRETQYFGPGTRLLVL.

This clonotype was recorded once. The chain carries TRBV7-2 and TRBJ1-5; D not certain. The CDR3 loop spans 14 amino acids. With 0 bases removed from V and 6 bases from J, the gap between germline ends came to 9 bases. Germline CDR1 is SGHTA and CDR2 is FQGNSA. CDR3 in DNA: TGTGCCAGCAGCTTAGCCGGGGTTGGTCAGCCCCAGCATTTT. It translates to CASSLAGVGQPQHF.

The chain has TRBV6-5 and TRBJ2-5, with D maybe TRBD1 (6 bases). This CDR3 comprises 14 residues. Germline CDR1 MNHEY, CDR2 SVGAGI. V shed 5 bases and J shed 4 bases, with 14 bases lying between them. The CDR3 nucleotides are TGTGCCAGCAGTCCGTCGGTAGGGGGAGAGACCCAGTACTTC. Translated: CASSPSVGGETQYF.